This T cell receptor beta chain was recorded in a study of tumor-infiltrating lymphocytes in localized non-small cell lung cancer. Background on the study: Tumor tissue and non-adjacent uninvolved lung came from each patient.

Notes on the study in general: No link was found between tumor T-cell fraction and recurrence-free survival. IM1 and IM2 tumors showed no difference in T-cell fraction. TCRbeta sequencing showed higher T cell infiltration in tumors than uninvolved lung.

Remarks on this clone: Antigen: not known.

Libraries were prepared by immunoSEQ multiplex PCR; TCRdb keeps only in-frame clonotypes and omits some of them. Of 24,000 or so clones detected, less than 70% appear once; the ten largest clones hold around 15%. This clonotype originated in a human donor with non-small cell lung cancer. Source material: lung tumor tissue.

The CDR3 here is CASSLPGTGSAPTQYF. In DNA, the CDR3 is TGTGCCAGCAGTCTCCCCGGGACAGGCTCTGCGCCTACGCAGTATTTT. V usage is TRBV28 and J usage is TRBJ2-3; TRBD1 aligns across 8 bases. J lost 8 bases, V lost 5 bases, and 15 bases had no gene match. Germline V gives CDR1 MDHEN, CDR2 SYDVKM. The CDR3 covers 16 residues.